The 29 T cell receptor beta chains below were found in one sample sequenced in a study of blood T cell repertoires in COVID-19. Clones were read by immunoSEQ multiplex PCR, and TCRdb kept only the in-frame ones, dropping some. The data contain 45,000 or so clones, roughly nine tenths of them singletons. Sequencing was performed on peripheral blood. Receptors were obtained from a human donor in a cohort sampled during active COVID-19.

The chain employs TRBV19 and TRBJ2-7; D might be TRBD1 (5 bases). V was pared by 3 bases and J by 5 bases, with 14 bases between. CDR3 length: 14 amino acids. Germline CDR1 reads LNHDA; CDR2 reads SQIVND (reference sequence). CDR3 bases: TGTGCCAGTAGTATTAGGCAGGGTGTCAACGAGCAGTACTTC. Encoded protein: CASSIRQGVNEQYF.

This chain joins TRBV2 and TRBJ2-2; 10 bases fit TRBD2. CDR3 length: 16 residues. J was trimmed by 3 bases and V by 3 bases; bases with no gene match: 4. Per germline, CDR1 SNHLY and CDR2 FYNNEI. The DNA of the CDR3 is TGTGCCAGCAGTGATACAGCGGGGGGGCACACCGGGGAGCTGTTTTTT. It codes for CASSDTAGGHTGELFF.

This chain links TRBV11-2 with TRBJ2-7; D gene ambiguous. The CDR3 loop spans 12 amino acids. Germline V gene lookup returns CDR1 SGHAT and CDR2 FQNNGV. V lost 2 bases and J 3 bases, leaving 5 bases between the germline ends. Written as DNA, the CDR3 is TGTGCCAGCAGCTTAACTGGCTACGAGCAGTACTTC. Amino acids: CASSLTGYEQYF. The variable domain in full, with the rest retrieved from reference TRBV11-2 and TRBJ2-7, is EAGVAQSPRYKIIEKRQSVAFWCNPISGHATLYWYQQILGQGPKLLIQFQNNGVVDDSQLPKDRFSAERLKGVDSTLKIQPAKLEDSAVYLCASSLTGYEQYFGPGTRLTVT.

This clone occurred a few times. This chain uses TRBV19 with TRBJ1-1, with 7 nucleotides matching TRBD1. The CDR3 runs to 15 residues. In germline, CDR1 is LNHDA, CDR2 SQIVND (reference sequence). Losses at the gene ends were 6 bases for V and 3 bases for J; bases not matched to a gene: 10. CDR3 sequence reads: CASSHDRARYTEAFF. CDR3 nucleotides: TGTGCCAGTAGCCATGACAGGGCTCGCTACACTGAAGCTTTCTTT.

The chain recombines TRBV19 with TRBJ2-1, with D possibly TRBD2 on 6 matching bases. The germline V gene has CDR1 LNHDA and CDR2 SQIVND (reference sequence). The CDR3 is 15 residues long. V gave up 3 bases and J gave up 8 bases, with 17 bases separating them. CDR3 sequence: CASSIGTGNGDEQFF. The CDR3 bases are TGTGCCAGTAGTATCGGGACTGGGAATGGGGATGAGCAGTTCTTC. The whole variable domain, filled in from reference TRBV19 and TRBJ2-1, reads DGGITQSPKYLFRKEGQNVTLSCEQNLNHDAMYWYRQDPGQGLRLIYYSQIVNDFQKGDIAEGYSVSREKKESFPLTVTSAQKNPTAFYLCASSIGTGNGDEQFFGPGTRLTVL.

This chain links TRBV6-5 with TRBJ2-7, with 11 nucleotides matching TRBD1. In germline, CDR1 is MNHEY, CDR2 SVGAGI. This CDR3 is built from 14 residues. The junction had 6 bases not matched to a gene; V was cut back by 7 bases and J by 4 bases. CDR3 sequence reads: CASTRGQGAYEQYF. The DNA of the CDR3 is TGTGCCAGCACCAGAGGACAGGGGGCATACGAGCAGTACTTC.

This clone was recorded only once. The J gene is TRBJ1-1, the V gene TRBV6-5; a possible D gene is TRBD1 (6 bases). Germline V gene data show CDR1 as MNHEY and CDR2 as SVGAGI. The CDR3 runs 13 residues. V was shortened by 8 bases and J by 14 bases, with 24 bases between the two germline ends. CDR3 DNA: TGTGCCAGCTTACCGGGGGGCGATTGGATAGTATTCTTT. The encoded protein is CASLPGGDWIVFF.

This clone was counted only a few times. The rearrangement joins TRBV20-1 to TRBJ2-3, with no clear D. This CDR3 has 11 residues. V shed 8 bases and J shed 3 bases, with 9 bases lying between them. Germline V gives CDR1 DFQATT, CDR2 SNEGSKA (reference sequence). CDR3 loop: CSRYRTDTQYF. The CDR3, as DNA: TGCAGTCGGTACCGGACAGATACGCAGTATTTT.

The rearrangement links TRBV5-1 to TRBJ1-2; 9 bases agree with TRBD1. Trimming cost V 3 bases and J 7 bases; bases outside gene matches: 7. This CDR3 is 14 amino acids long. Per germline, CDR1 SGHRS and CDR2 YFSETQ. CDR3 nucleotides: TGCGCCAGCAGCTCTGACAGGGGGAATGCTGGCTACACCTTC. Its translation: CASSSDRGNAGYTF.

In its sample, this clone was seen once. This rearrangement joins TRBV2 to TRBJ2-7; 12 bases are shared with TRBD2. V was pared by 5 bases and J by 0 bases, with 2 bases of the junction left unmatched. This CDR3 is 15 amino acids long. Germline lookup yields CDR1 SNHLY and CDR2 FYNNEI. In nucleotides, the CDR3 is TGTGCCAGCAGTCAACTAGCGGGGGGCTCCTACGAGCAGTACTTC. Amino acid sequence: CASSQLAGGSYEQYF. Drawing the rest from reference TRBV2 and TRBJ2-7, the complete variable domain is EPEVTQTPSHQVTQMGQEVILRCVPISNHLYFYWYRQILGQKVEFLVSFYNNEISEKSEIFDDQFSVERPDGSNFTLKIRSTKLEDSAMYFCASSQLAGGSYEQYFGPGTRLTVT.

CDR3 amino acids: CATSRDSHEQYF. The CDR3 DNA follows: TGTGCCACCAGCAGAGATTCTCACGAGCAGTACTTC. V gene TRBV15 combines with J gene TRBJ2-7; D unresolved. The CDR3 is made up of 12 amino acids. Germline loops: CDR1 LNHNV, CDR2 YYDKDF (reference sequence). V was pared by 0 bases and J by 5 bases, with 5 bases between.

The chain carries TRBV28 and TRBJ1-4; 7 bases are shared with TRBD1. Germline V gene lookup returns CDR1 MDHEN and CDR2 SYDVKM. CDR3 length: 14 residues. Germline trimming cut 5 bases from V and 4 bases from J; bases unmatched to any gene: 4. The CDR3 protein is CASSQTGVNEKLFF. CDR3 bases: TGTGCCAGCAGTCAAACAGGGGTTAATGAAAAACTGTTTTTT.

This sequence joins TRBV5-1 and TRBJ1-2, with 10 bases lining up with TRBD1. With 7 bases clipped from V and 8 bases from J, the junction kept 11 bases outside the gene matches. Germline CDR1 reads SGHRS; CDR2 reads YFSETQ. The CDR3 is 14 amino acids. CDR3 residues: CASVPSPGQGGYTF. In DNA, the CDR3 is TGCGCCAGCGTCCCCTCCCCGGGACAGGGGGGCTACACCTTC.

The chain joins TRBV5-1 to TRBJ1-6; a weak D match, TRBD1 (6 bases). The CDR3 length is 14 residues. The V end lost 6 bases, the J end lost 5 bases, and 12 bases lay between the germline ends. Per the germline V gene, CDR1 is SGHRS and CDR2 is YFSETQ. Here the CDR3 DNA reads TGCGCCAGCAATCCAGGGGACCATAATTCACCCCTCCACTTT. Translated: CASNPGDHNSPLHF.

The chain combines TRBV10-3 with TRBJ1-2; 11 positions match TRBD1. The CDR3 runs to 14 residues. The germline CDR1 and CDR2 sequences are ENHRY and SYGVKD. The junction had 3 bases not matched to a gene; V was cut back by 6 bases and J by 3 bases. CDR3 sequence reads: CAISGQGAYYGYTF. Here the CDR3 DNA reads TGTGCCATCAGCGGACAGGGGGCTTACTATGGCTACACCTTC.

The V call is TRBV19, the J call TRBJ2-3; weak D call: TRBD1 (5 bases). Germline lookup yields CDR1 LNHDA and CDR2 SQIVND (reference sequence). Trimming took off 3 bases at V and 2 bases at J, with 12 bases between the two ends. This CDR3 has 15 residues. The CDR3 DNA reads TGTGCCAGTAGTATCTTTTCCAGGGACACAGATACGCAGTATTTT. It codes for CASSIFSRDTDTQYF.

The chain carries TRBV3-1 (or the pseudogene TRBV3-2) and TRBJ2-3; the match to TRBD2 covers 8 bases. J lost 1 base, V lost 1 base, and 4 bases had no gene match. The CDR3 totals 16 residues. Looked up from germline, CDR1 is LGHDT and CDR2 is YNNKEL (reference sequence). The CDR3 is CASSQGKAGGTDTQYF. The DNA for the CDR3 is TGTGCCAGCAGCCAAGGGAAAGCGGGGGGCACAGATACGCAGTATTTT.

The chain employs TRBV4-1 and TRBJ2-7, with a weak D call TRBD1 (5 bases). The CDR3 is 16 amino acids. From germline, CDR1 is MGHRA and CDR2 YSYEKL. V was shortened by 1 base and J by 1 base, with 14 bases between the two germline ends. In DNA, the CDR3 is TGCGCCAGCAGCCAAGGGACCACTGGACAATCCTACGAGCAGTACTTC. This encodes CASSQGTTGQSYEQYF.

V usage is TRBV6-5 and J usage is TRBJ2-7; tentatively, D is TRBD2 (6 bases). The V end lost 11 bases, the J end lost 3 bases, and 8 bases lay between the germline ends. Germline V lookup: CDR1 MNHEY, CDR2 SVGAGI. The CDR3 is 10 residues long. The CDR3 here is CAGGVYEQYF. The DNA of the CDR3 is TGTGCCGGAGGGGTCTACGAGCAGTACTTC.

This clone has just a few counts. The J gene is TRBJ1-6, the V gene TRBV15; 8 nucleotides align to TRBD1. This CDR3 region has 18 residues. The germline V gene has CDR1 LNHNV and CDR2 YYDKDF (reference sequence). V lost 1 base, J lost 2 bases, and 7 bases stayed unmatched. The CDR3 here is CATSRGSSQGAYNSPLHF. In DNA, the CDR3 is TGTGCCACCAGCAGAGGATCCTCACAGGGGGCCTATAATTCACCCCTCCACTTT.

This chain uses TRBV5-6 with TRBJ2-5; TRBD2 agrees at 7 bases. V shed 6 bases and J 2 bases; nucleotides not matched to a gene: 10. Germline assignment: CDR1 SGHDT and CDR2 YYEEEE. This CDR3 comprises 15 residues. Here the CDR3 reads CASTVTKAGQETQYF. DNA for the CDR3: TGTGCCAGCACCGTGACCAAAGCGGGGCAAGAGACCCAGTACTTC.

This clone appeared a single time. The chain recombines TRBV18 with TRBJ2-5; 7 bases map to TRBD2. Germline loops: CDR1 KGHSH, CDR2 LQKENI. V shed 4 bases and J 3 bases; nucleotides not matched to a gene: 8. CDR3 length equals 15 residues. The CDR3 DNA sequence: TGTGCCAGCTCACACTTCGGGGGGTTTGAAGAGACCCAGTACTTC. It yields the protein CASSHFGGFEETQYF.

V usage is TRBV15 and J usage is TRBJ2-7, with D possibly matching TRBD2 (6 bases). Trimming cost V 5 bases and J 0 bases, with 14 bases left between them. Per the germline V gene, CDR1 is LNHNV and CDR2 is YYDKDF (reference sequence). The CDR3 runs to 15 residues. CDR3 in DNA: TGTGCCACCAGCGGGGACTTTATAAGCTCCTACGAGCAGTACTTC. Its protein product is CATSGDFISSYEQYF. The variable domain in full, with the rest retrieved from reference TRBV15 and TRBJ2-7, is DAMVIQNPRYQVTQFGKPVTLSCSQTLNHNVMYWYQQKSSQAPKLLFHYYDKDFNNEADTPDNFQSRRPNTSFCFLDIRSPGLGDTAMYLCATSGDFISSYEQYFGPGTRLTVT.

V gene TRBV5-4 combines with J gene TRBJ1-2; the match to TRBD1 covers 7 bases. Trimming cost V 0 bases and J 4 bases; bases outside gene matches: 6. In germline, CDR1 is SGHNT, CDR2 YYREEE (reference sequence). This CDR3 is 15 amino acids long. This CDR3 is CASSLGGAGGYGYTF. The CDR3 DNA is TGTGCCAGCAGCTTGGGGGGGGCAGGGGGCTATGGCTACACCTTC. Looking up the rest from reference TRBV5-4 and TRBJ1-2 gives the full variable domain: ETGVTQSPTHLIKTRGQQVTLRCSSQSGHNTVSWYQQALGQGPQFIFQYYREEENGRGNFPPRFSGLQFPNYSSELNVNALELDDSALYLCASSLGGAGGYGYTFGSGTRLTVV.

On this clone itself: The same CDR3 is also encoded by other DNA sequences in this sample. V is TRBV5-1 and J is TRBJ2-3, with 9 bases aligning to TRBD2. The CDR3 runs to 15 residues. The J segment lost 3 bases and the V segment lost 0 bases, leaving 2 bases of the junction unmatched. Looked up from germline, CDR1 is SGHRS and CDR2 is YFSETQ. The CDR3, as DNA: TGCGCCAGCAGCTTGGGGCTAGCGGGGACAGATACGCAGTATTTT. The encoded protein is CASSLGLAGTDTQYF.

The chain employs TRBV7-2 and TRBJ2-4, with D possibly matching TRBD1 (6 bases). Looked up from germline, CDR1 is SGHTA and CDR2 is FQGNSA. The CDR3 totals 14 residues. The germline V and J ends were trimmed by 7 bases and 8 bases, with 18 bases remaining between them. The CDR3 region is CASTSGDGLDIQYF. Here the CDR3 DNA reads TGTGCCAGCACATCAGGGGACGGTCTCGACATTCAGTACTTC.

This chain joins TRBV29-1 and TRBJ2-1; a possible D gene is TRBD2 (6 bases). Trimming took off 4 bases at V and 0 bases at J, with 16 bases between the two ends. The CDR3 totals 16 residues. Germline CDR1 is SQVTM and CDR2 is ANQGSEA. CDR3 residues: CSVGSEDGSSYNEQFF. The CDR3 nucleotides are TGCAGCGTTGGAAGTGAGGACGGGAGCTCCTACAATGAGCAGTTCTTC.

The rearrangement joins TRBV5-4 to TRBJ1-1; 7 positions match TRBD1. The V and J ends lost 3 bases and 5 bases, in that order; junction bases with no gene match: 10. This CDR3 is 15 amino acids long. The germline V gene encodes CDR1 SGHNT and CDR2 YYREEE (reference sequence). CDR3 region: CASSSYRGSVTEAFF. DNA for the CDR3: TGTGCCAGCAGCTCATACAGGGGAAGTGTGACTGAAGCTTTCTTT.

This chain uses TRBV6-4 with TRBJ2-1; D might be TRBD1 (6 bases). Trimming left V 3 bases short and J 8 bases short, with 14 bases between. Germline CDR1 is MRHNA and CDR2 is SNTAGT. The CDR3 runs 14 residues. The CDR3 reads CASSETQGRDEQFF. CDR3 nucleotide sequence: TGTGCCAGCAGTGAAACCCAGGGGCGAGATGAGCAGTTCTTC.